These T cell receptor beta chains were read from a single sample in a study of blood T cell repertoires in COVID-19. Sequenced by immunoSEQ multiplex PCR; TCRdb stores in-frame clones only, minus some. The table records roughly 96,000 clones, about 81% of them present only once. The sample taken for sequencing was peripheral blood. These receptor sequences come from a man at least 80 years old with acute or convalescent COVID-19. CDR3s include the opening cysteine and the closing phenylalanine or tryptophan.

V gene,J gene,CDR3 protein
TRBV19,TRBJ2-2,CASSSNDRVRELFF
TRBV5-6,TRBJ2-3,CASSAGLAGGLGWKDTQYF
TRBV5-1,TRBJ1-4,CASSVMGDRIEKLFF
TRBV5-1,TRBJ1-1,CASSKQTSGFTEAFF
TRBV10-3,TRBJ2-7,CAIGTGVSEQYF
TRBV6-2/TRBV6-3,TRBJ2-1,CASSYPKGQGYNEQFF
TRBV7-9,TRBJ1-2,CASSPLARGHGYTF
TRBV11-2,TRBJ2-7,CASSSLTYEQYF
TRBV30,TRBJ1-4,CAWSISRGGIGEKLFF
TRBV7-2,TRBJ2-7,CASSPRYGYEQYF
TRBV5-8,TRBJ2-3,CASGGARGTDTQYF
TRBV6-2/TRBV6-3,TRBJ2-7,CASSYINEQYF
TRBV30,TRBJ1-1,CAWSGTGGTEAFF
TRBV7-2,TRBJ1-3,CASSVRQGDIGNTIYF
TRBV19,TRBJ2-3,CATDTGFSTDTQYF
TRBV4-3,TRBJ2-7,CASSQVGSGRAEQYF
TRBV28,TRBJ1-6,CASTGVYNSPLHF
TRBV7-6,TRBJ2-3,CASRPMVARTDTQYF
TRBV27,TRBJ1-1,CASSPYVRGAMNTEAFF
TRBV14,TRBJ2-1,CASSQDISYNEQFF
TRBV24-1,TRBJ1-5,CATSVQGQPQHF
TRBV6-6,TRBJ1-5,CASSSPQGNQPQHF
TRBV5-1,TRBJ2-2,CASSSDRGRIYTGELFF
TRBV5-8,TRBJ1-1,CASSLDRGSTEAFF
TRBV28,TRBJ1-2,CASSLTQGRGYTF
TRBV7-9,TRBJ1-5,CASSLLGSNQPQHF
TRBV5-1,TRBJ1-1,CASSPKAQDTEAFF
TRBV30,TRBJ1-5,CAWSQGSNQPQHF
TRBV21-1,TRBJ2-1,CASSLERPPPPYNEQFF
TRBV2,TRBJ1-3,CASSEAGGFGNTIYF
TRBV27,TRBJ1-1,CASSFGQGAGGTEAFF
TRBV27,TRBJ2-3,CASSLGGGLDTQYF
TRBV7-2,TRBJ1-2,CASSLRGNQAKTYGYTF
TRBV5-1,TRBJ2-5,CASSLSGSGQETQYF
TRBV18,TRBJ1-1,CASSLGQANTEAFF
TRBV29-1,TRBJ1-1,CSVDLQGSTEAFF
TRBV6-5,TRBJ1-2,CASSSVPTYGYTF
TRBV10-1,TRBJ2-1,CASSSSGGALNEQFF
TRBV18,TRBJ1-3,CASSRGQPNSGNTIYF
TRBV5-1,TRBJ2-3,CASSLGGGNTDTQYF
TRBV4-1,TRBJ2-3,CASSQERSGRARDTQYF
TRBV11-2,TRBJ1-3,CASSDRNRGSGNTIYF
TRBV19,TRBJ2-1,CASSLTSGKGNEQFF
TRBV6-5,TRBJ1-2,CASSYSTQGSYGYTF
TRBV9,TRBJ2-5,CASSVGMRTSAKETQYF
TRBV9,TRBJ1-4,CASSVDPTGGNEKLFF
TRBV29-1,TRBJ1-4,CSAVGMTNEKLFF
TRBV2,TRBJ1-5,CASGTGMTGGQPQHF
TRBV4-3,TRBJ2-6,CASSMRRTGGLGGANVLTF
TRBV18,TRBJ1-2,CASSPSTGMSGYTF
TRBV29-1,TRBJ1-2,CSVPGPAGGYTF